One sample yielded the 19 T cell receptor beta chains listed below, sequenced in a study of blood T cell repertoires in COVID-19. Data came from immunoSEQ multiplex PCR; TCRdb stores just in-frame clones and leaves some out. This table has nearly 250,000 clones, 86% appearing once. The sample taken for sequencing was PBMCs or T cells enriched from blood (not recorded which). These receptors all stem from a woman in her fifties or sixties who had recovered from COVID-19.

V gene TRBV27 combines with J gene TRBJ2-5; 8 nucleotides line up with TRBD1. Per germline, CDR1 MNHEY and CDR2 SMNVEV (reference sequence). The CDR3 sequence is 15 residues long. V lost 4 bases to trimming and J lost 3 bases; unmatched junction nucleotides: 7. The CDR3, as DNA: TGTGCCAGCAGTTCTCCGGGACAGGCGGAAGAGACCCAGTACTTC. Protein product: CASSSPGQAEETQYF.

The chain links TRBV7-2 to TRBJ2-1; TRBD2 is a possible D gene (5 bases). This CDR3 contains 13 residues. Germline V gene sequence: CDR1 SGHTA, CDR2 FQGNSA. With 3 bases removed from V and 11 bases from J, the gap between germline ends came to 14 bases. The CDR3 coding sequence is TGTGCCAGCAGCTTCACCCTCAGAGGGCAGCAGTTCTTC. Residues: CASSFTLRGQQFF.

This chain joins TRBV5-1 and TRBJ2-3; 9 bases align to TRBD2. Unmatched junction bases numbered 6, after V lost 4 bases and J lost 3 bases. Germline V gene lookup returns CDR1 SGHRS and CDR2 YFSETQ. The CDR3 length is 15 residues. For the CDR3, the DNA is TGCGCCAGCAGCGCCGGCGGGAGGGGGACAGATACGCAGTATTTT. This translates into CASSAGGRGTDTQYF.

This chain uses TRBV2 with TRBJ1-2; tentatively, D is TRBD1 (6 bases). The germline gives CDR1 SNHLY, CDR2 FYNNEI. The CDR3 contains 13 residues. The V end was cut by 5 bases, the J end by 3 bases, with 10 bases between. The CDR3 protein is CASSSQGYYGYTF. In DNA form, the CDR3 reads TGTGCCAGCAGTTCTCAGGGGTACTATGGCTACACCTTC.

The CDR3 spells CAWLNRGRFDSPLHF. The CDR3 DNA sequence: TGTGCCTGGTTAAACAGGGGAAGGTTCGATTCACCCCTCCACTTT. J is TRBJ1-6 and V is TRBV30; 7 bases align to TRBD1. The germline gives CDR1 GTSNPN, CDR2 SVGIG (reference sequence). CDR3 length: 15 residues. V shed 5 bases, J shed 8 bases, and the junction held 12 bases outside the gene matches.

The V and J genes are TRBV4-1 and TRBJ2-2, with 7 bases aligning to TRBD1. The ends lost 0 bases at V and 6 bases at J; junction bases unmatched: 7. The CDR3 is made up of 16 amino acids. Germline V lookup: CDR1 MGHRA, CDR2 YSYEKL. This chain's CDR3 is CASSQEGRGLAGELFF. In DNA, the CDR3 is TGCGCCAGCAGCCAAGAGGGAAGGGGGCTAGCCGGGGAGCTGTTTTTT.

The V gene is TRBV7-2, the J gene TRBJ1-2; D may be TRBD1 (6 bases). This CDR3 has 15 residues. Between the trimmed V and J ends, which lost 5 bases and 4 bases, there was a span of 17 bases. Germline V CDR1 and CDR2: SGHTA, FQGNSA. The CDR3 region is CASSLQGTSVYGYTF. The CDR3 DNA reads as TGTGCCAGCAGCCTACAGGGTACTAGCGTCTATGGCTACACCTTC.

The V gene is TRBV5-1, the J gene TRBJ2-7; 7 positions agree with TRBD1. Germline CDR1 is SGHRS and CDR2 is YFSETQ. V lost 3 bases and J lost 2; bases outside the gene matches: 8. This CDR3 is 15 amino acids long. The CDR3 DNA is TGCGCCAGCAGCTCCCACGACAGGGCGACCTACGAGCAGTACTTC. This sequence encodes CASSSHDRATYEQYF.

This clone appeared once. The rearrangement links TRBV3-1 (or the pseudogene TRBV3-2) to TRBJ1-3, with D uncertain. V lost 3 bases to trimming and J lost 5 bases, with 8 bases between them. CDR1 LGHDT and CDR2 YNNKEL come from the germline V gene (reference sequence). This CDR3 is built from 13 residues. The DNA of the CDR3 is TGTGCCAGCAGCCAGGCCCAAAGAAACACCATATATTTT. Translation gives CASSQAQRNTIYF.

J is TRBJ2-3 and V is TRBV29-1, with 12 bases aligning to TRBD2. CDR1 is SQVTM, CDR2 ANQGSEA, per germline. There are 13 residues in the CDR3. V was pared by 5 bases and J by 5 bases, with 2 bases of the junction left unmatched. The CDR3 bases are TGCAGCGTTCGGACTAGCGGGGTAGATACGCAGTATTTT. Its protein is CSVRTSGVDTQYF.

The chain links TRBV21-1 to TRBJ2-3; the table's D call, TRBD2, was not checked against the DNA. TRBV21-1 is reported as a pseudogene. The CDR3 length is 18 residues. The CDR3: CASSKPGTSGRTSDTQYF. CDR3 nucleotides: TGTGCCAGCAGCAAACCCGGGACTAGCGGGAGGACTTCAGATACGCAGTATTTT.

The J gene is TRBJ2-6, the V gene TRBV4-1, with D maybe TRBD1 (5 bases). The V and J ends lost 1 base and 2 bases respectively, with 27 bases between them. The CDR3 totals 22 residues. The germline CDR1 and CDR2 sequences are MGHRA and YSYEKL. The CDR3 loop is CASSQVQVFASGFLPGANVLTF. In DNA form, the CDR3 reads TGCGCCAGCAGCCAAGTGCAGGTTTTCGCGTCAGGGTTCTTGCCTGGGGCCAACGTCCTGACTTTC.

This chain joins TRBV10-3 and TRBJ2-5, with D maybe TRBD2 (6 bases). V was clipped by 4 bases and J by 0 bases, with 12 bases between them. Germline CDR1 reads ENHRY; CDR2 reads SYGVKD. The CDR3 has 15 residues. CDR3 region: CAISGPGVDQETQYF. The CDR3 DNA reads as TGTGCCATCAGTGGGCCGGGGGTTGACCAAGAGACCCAGTACTTC.

V gene TRBV5-1 combines with J gene TRBJ2-7, with TRBD2 identical over 7 bases. There are 14 residues in the CDR3. Germline loops: CDR1 SGHRS, CDR2 YFSETQ. J was trimmed by 2 bases and V by 1 base; bases with no gene match: 3. The CDR3 DNA reads TGCGCCAGCAGCTTGTCTAGCGGAACCTACGAGCAGTACTTC. Its protein is CASSLSSGTYEQYF.

This chain joins TRBV30 and TRBJ1-4; D is possibly TRBD1 (5 bases). The CDR3 is 14 residues long. CDR1 GTSNPN and CDR2 SVGIG come from the germline V gene (reference sequence). V lost 4 bases, J lost 5 bases, and 14 bases lay in between. Here the CDR3 reads CAWTAGTGNEKLFF. In nucleotides, the CDR3 is TGTGCCTGGACCGCCGGGACTGGGAATGAAAAACTGTTTTTT.

The V and J genes are TRBV5-1 and TRBJ2-3; 13 nucleotides align to TRBD2. The V and J ends lost 4 bases and 5 bases, in that order; junction bases with no gene match: 10. Germline V gene lookup returns CDR1 SGHRS and CDR2 YFSETQ. The CDR3 covers 17 residues. CDR3 nucleotide sequence: TGCGCCAGCAGCCCCGGGACTAGCGGGATGACGGGAGATACGCAGTATTTT. Its translation is CASSPGTSGMTGDTQYF. Full variable domain (remainder filled in from reference TRBV5-1 and TRBJ2-3): KAGVTQTPRYLIKTRGQQVTLSCSPISGHRSVSWYQQTPGQGLQFLFEYFSETQRNKGNFPGRFSGRQFSNSRSEMNVSTLELGDSALYLCASSPGTSGMTGDTQYFGPGTRLTVL.

The V and J genes are TRBV18 and TRBJ1-1; no reliable D call. The CDR3 has 16 residues. Trimming stripped 2 bases from V and 4 bases from J, with 17 bases between. CDR1 and CDR2 from the germline V gene are KGHSH and LQKENI. CDR3 nucleotides: TGTGCCAGCTCACCAGAAGGACTGGCGGGCGGCACTGAAGCTTTCTTT. It yields the protein CASSPEGLAGGTEAFF.

The chain is built from TRBV18 and TRBJ1-1, with 9 bases fitting TRBD1. Per germline, CDR1 KGHSH and CDR2 LQKENI. The junction had 4 bases not matched to a gene; V was cut back by 5 bases and J by 3 bases. This CDR3 is built from 14 residues. The CDR3 loop reads CASSKDRGYTEAFF. The CDR3 bases are TGTGCCAGCTCAAAGGACAGGGGTTACACTGAAGCTTTCTTT. The variable domain in full, with the rest retrieved from reference TRBV18 and TRBJ1-1, is NAGVMQNPRHLVRRRGQEARLRCSPMKGHSHVYWYRQLPEEGLKFMVYLQKENIIDESGMPKERFSAEFPKEGPSILRIQQVVRGDSAAYFCASSKDRGYTEAFFGQGTRLTVV.

This clone has a single count. The rearrangement links TRBV4-1 to TRBJ2-1; D may be TRBD2 (7 bases). From germline, CDR1 is MGHRA and CDR2 YSYEKL. The CDR3 runs to 14 residues. Trimming removed 4 bases from V and 7 bases from J, with 14 bases in between. The CDR3 nucleotides read TGCGCCAGCAGCCCATTGGAGGGGGGGAATGAGCAGTTCTTC. Translated, it gives CASSPLEGGNEQFF.